This T cell receptor (beta chain) came from a study of T cells in tuberculosis. Study background: Sequenced TCRs come from CD1B-GMM tetramer-binding T cells. In South Africa, adults with active tuberculosis were compared with IGRA-negative and latently infected IGRA-positive adolescents. Notes on the study in general: Using the GMM-specific repertoire gave about 87% accuracy versus 60% to 70% with motifs. Active tuberculosis alpha repertoires lay closer to GMM-specific TCRs than controls'.

V gave up 0 bases and J gave up 5 bases, with 17 bases separating them. The germline V gene has CDR1 LNHDA and CDR2 SQIVND (reference sequence). This CDR3 contains 17 residues. This clone was seen a single time. Its antigen remains unknown. Sequenced by immunoSEQ multiplex PCR; TCRdb stores in-frame clones only, minus some. The sample has 25,000 to 35,000 clones; nearly 97% are singletons. Sequences were obtained from PBMCs. The chain carries TRBV19 and TRBJ2-1, with D perhaps matching TRBD2 (6 bases). The receptor's source is a donor aged 5 to 30 with latent tuberculosis or without tuberculosis infection. This CDR3 reads CASSIDREGLPNNEQFF. The CDR3, as DNA: TGTGCCAGTAGTATAGATCGAGAGGGACTCCCTAACAATGAGCAGTTCTTC.